The clone carrying this T cell receptor beta chain was found many times. This entry comes from a study of T cells in Graves' hyperthyroidism and ophthalmopathy. There were TCR beta CDR3 regions amplified from RNA transcripts. Researchers ran a first-round RT-PCR on the TCR CDR3 using the HTBI primer set. TCRdb processed the multiplex PCR reads anew with MiXCR; each CDR3 protein has one entry. This table has about 25,000 distinct CDR3 sequences, around 47% appearing once. In patients aged 18 to 65, hyperthyroidism was newly diagnosed, with duration under 2 months. The blood specimen was taken at initial hyperthyroidism diagnosis, before any ophthalmopathy symptoms. The CDR3 length is 15 residues. From germline, CDR1 is SEHNR and CDR2 FQNEAQ (reference sequence). The V end was cut by 5 bases, the J end by 0 bases, with 11 bases between.

J is TRBJ1-3 and V is TRBV7-9; maybe TRBD1 (5 bases). Sequenced: blood. This clonotype originated in a woman aged 40 to 55 with Graves' hyperthyroidism that later progressed to Graves' ophthalmopathy. CDR3 in amino acids: CASSPGPSSGNTIYF. The CDR3, as DNA: TGTGCCAGCAGCCCGGGACCGAGCTCTGGAAACACCATATATTTT.